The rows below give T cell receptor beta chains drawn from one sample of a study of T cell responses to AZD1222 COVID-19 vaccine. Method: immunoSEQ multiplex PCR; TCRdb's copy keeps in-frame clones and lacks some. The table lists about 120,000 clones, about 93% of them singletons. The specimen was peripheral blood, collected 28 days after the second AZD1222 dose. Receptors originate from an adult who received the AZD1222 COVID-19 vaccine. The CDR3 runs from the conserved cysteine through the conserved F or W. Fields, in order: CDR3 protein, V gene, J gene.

CASKEWMNTEAFF	TRBV5-1	TRBJ1-1
CASQQEGVTDTQYF	TRBV19	TRBJ2-3
CASSWGLAGSTGELFF	TRBV5-6	TRBJ2-2
CASSFPDSSTDTQYF	TRBV7-6	TRBJ2-3
CSVGVAGETQYF	TRBV29-1	TRBJ2-5
CASSLAFQTVPTNEKLFF	TRBV7-6	TRBJ1-4
CASSQDPSGFTDTQYF	TRBV3-1/TRBV3-2	TRBJ2-3
CARSLYWGDGYTF	TRBV5-3	TRBJ1-2
CASSDRGNTEAFF	TRBV19	TRBJ1-1
CASSERQGAEAFF	TRBV9	TRBJ1-1
CASRLERTGELFF	TRBV2	TRBJ2-2
CASSQDLAGLHSPLHF	TRBV4-3	TRBJ1-6
CASSPPLGEGTF	TRBV2	TRBJ1-2
CAISDRGNTEAFF	TRBV10-3	TRBJ1-1
CASGRRTSGIYEQYF	TRBV23-1	TRBJ2-7
CSAVGGLDSYEQYF	TRBV29-1	TRBJ2-7